This T cell receptor (beta chain) emerged from a study of blood T cell repertoires in COVID-19. Study context: T cells, B-cell-depleted T cells, or PBMCs supplied cDNA or gDNA.

Authors' methods: Estimates of nucleated cell counts were drawn from the amplification of reference gene primers. Some clones are missing from TCRdb's copy, which holds only in-frame ones; the method was immunoSEQ multiplex PCR. V, J and clone size reflect that table, while D and trimming were determined from the DNA. Among 100,000 or so clones listed, approximately 88% were seen once. J gave up 2 bases and V 7 bases, and 5 bases lay outside the gene matches. Per the germline V gene, CDR1 is SQVTM and CDR2 is ANQGSEA. The CDR3 has 13 amino acids. Sequencing was performed on peripheral blood. The chain combines TRBV29-1 with TRBJ2-3; 8 bases align to TRBD2. This clonotype originated in a woman aged 60-70 years with acute or convalescent COVID-19. Here the CDR3 reads CSATSGDTDTQYF. CDR3 nucleotides: TGCAGCGCTACTAGCGGAGACACAGATACGCAGTATTTT.